This T cell receptor (beta chain) was retrieved from a study of blood T cell repertoires in COVID-19. Only in-frame clones appear in the TCRdb table, and some are missing; sequencing was by immunoSEQ multiplex PCR. The sample records over 450,000 clones, roughly 89% being singletons. This clone was seen just once. V was shortened by 0 bases and J by 7 bases, with 12 bases between the two germline ends. This CDR3 comprises 15 residues. In germline, CDR1 is LNHDA, CDR2 SQIVND (reference sequence). The source is a man aged 18 to 30 with COVID-19, enrolled during active disease. Sequenced material: peripheral blood. This chain links TRBV19 with TRBJ2-2; possibly TRBD2 for D (6 bases). Here the CDR3 reads CASSIEGGLFGELFF. CDR3 nucleotide sequence: TGTGCCAGTAGTATAGAAGGAGGGCTTTTCGGGGAGCTGTTTTTT.